A selection of T cell receptor beta chains follows, all from one sample in a study of T-cell memory formation after mild COVID-19. From the 5' RACE reads, TCRdb called clonotypes with MiXCR, one entry per CDR3 protein. The table records a few hundred thousand distinct CDR3 sequences, roughly 17% of them present only once. Sequenced: PBMCs or a T cell subset sorted from them (not recorded which). The receptor source for this set is a man between 18 and 35 years old who had mild COVID-19 (a few samples of this study predate the infection). Cell type and time point are not known. Each CDR3 is given without its conserved first and last residue.

TRBV4-1	TRBJ2-1	ASSQELRHNEQF
TRBV12-3/TRBV12-4	TRBJ2-2	ASSFGGGAGELF
TRBV4-3	TRBJ1-1	ASRGGGRSTEAF
TRBV20-1	TRBJ1-3	SARAFMAGRPDSGNTIY
TRBV5-1	TRBJ2-7	ASSHGYEQY
TRBV7-9	TRBJ2-3	ASSLVTSGTDTQY
TRBV7-9	TRBJ2-3	ASSLAPAGPTPRTQY
TRBV6-2/TRBV6-3	TRBJ2-3	ASSSSGGPQY
TRBV20-1	TRBJ2-1	SATDHLNEQF
TRBV20-1	TRBJ2-2	SAREGTVNTGELF
TRBV27	TRBJ1-6	ASSLIPQGSYNSPLH
TRBV12-3/TRBV12-4	TRBJ2-2	ASSLQYTGELF
TRBV7-8	TRBJ2-3	ASSSRPTDTQY
TRBV20-1	TRBJ1-2	SASEWGYT
TRBV12-3/TRBV12-4	TRBJ2-5	ASSLTSGGTLQETQY
TRBV7-3	TRBJ2-3	ASSSGLVGTDTQY
TRBV6-2/TRBV6-3	TRBJ2-7	ASSFRGLLSYEQY
TRBV9	TRBJ1-4	ASSVTTATNEKLF
TRBV7-9	TRBJ2-5	ASSLYALQETQY
TRBV4-1	TRBJ1-1	ASSQDVVNTEAF
TRBV4-1	TRBJ2-3	ASSQEAAPSTDTQY
TRBV15	TRBJ2-3	ATSDDRGVDTQY
TRBV12-3/TRBV12-4	TRBJ2-3	ASSFSDRKTDTQY
TRBV6-5	TRBJ2-3	ASSQDGGGADTQY
TRBV20-1	TRBJ1-2	SASTDNYGYT
TRBV7-2	TRBJ2-5	ASSSPGDQETQY
TRBV5-1	TRBJ1-1	ASSWNSNTEAF
TRBV4-3	TRBJ2-7	ASSQAHYRGSSYEQY
TRBV7-3	TRBJ2-2	ASSSRAQGVTGELF
TRBV29-1	TRBJ1-1	SGGTGGGTEAF
TRBV7-2	TRBJ1-1	ASSWETGRLIEAF
TRBV4-3	TRBJ2-5	ASSQEPPGQGKETQY
TRBV4-1	TRBJ2-6	ASSQGQGAGANVLT
TRBV4-1	TRBJ2-7	ASSQAITSGVSSYEQY
TRBV5-1	TRBJ2-1	ASSFSAGTHSSYNEQF
TRBV6-1	TRBJ1-2	ASLTRDYGYT
TRBV10-3	TRBJ2-7	AIARGRDEQY
TRBV5-1	TRBJ1-6	ASSLSSGNNSPLH
TRBV12-3/TRBV12-4	TRBJ2-2	ASSLRVAGYTGELF
TRBV7-9	TRBJ2-5	ASSLAPDARETQY
TRBV6-5	TRBJ1-2	ASSWQALYGYT
TRBV4-3	TRBJ2-3	ASSRLTSGRASDTQY